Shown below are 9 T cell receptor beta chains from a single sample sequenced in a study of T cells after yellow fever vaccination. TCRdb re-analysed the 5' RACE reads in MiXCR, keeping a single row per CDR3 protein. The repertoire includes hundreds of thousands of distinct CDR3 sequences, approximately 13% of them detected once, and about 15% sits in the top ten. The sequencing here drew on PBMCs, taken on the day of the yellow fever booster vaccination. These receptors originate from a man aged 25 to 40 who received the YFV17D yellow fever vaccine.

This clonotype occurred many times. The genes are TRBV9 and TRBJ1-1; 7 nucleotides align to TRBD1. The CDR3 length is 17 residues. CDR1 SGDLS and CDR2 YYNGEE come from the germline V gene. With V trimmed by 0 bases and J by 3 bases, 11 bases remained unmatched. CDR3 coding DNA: TGTGCCAGCAGCGTAGGGGTAGGGGGCGAATTAGACACTGAAGCTTTCTTT. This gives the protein CASSVGVGGELDTEAFF.

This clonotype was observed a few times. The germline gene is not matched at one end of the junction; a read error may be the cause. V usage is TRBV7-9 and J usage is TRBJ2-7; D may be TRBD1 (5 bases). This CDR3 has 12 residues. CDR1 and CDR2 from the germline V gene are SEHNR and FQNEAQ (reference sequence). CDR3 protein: CASSYGPTEVVF. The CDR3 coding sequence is TGTGCCAGCAGCTACGGCCCGACAGAGGTTGTCTTC.

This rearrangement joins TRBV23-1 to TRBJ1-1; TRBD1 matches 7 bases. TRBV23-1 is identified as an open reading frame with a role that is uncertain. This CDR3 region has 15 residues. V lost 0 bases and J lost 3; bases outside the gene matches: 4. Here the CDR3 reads CASSQSARGDTEAFF. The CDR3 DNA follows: TGCGCCAGCAGTCAATCGGCCAGGGGGGACACTGAAGCTTTCTTT.

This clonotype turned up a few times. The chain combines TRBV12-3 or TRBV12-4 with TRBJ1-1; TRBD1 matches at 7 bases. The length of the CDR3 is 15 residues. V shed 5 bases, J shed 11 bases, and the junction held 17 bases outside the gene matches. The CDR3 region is CASSASWTGEGEAFF. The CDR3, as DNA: TGTGCCAGCAGTGCGAGTTGGACAGGCGAAGGTGAGGCTTTCTTT.

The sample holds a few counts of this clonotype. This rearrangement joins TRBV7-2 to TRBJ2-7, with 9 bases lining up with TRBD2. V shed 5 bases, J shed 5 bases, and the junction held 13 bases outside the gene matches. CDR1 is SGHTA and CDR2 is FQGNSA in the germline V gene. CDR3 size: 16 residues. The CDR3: CASSPQSGSGRNEQYF. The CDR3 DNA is TGTGCCAGCAGCCCCCAGAGTGGTAGCGGGAGAAACGAGCAGTACTTC.

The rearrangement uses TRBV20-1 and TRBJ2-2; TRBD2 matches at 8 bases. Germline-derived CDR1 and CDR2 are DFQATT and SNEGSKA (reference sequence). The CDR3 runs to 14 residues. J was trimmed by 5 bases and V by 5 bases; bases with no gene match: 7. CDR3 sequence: CSAFALAATGELFF. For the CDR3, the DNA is TGCAGTGCTTTTGCACTAGCGGCAACCGGGGAGCTGTTTTTT.

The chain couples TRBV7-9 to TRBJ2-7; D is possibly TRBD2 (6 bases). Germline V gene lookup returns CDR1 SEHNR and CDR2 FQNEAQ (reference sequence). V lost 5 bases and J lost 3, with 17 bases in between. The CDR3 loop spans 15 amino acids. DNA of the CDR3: TGTGCCAGCAGCCACGGAGGGGCCTCAGACTACGAGCAGTACTTC. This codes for CASSHGGASDYEQYF.

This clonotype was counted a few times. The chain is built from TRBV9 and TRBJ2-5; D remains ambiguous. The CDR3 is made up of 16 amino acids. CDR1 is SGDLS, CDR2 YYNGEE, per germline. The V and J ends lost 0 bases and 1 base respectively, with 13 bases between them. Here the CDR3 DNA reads TGTGCCAGCAGCGTAGGGCGGACGGCGGTCCAAGAGACCCAGTACTTC. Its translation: CASSVGRTAVQETQYF.

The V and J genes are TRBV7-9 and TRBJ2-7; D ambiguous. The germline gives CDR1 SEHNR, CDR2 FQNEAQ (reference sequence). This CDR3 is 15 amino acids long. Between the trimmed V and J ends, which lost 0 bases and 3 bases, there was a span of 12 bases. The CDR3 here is CASSLAGARIYEQYF. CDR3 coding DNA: TGTGCCAGCAGCTTAGCTGGAGCAAGGATCTACGAGCAGTACTTC.